Shown below are 12 T cell receptor beta chains from a single sample sequenced in a study of cytomegalovirus exposure and HLA in healthy donors. The PCR ran on 60 Vbeta and 13 Jbeta primers. Sequenced by immunoSEQ multiplex PCR; TCRdb stores in-frame clones only, minus some. The top ten clones hold 2% to 2.5% of a sample with 150,000 to 250,000 clones, roughly 85% of them seen once. Sequences were obtained from PBMCs. These receptors all stem from a woman between 45 and 60 years old in good health and CMV-seronegative.

This chain connects TRBV4-1 to TRBJ2-1; tentative D call: TRBD2 (6 bases). This CDR3 spans 14 amino acids. V dropped 0 bases and J dropped 9 bases, with 12 bases sitting between them. CDR1 is MGHRA, CDR2 YSYEKL, per germline. In nucleotides, the CDR3 is TGCGCCAGCAGCCAAGAGGGTAGCGGTGGTGAGCAGTTCTTC. It codes for CASSQEGSGGEQFF.

V usage is TRBV21-1 and J usage is TRBJ2-7; whether TRBD2, the table's D call, matches the DNA was not checked. TRBV21-1 is a recognized pseudogene. This CDR3 is built from 16 residues. The CDR3 protein is CASSKPQRDPPYEQYF. CDR3 nucleotides: TGTGCCAGCAGCAAACCGCAGCGGGATCCTCCCTACGAGCAGTACTTC.

The V call is TRBV7-8, the J call TRBJ2-5; possible D gene TRBD2, 6 bases. With 5 bases removed from V and 5 bases from J, the gap between germline ends came to 15 bases. Germline V CDR1 and CDR2: SGHVS, FQNEAQ. The CDR3 consists of 14 residues. The CDR3 DNA reads TGTGCCAGCAGCCCCTCTAGCGATGGGGAGACCCAGTACTTC. It is translated as CASSPSSDGETQYF. The whole variable domain, filled in from reference TRBV7-8 and TRBJ2-5, reads GAGVSQSPRYKVAKRGQDVALRCDPISGHVSLFWYQQALGQGPEFLTYFQNEAQLDKSGLPSDRFFAERPEGSVSTLKIQRTQQEDSAVYLCASSPSSDGETQYFGPGTRLLVL.

V gene TRBV28 combines with J gene TRBJ1-1, with a tentative D call TRBD1 (6 bases). V was shortened by 0 bases and J by 1 base, with 6 bases between the two germline ends. Per the germline V gene, CDR1 is MDHEN and CDR2 is SYDVKM. This CDR3 has 14 residues. CDR3 sequence: CASSLWTGNTEAFF. The CDR3 DNA sequence: TGTGCCAGCAGTTTATGGACAGGGAACACTGAAGCTTTCTTT.

The V call is TRBV5-1, the J call TRBJ2-1, with 9 bases fitting TRBD2. Germline CDR1 and CDR2: SGHRS and YFSETQ. The CDR3 is made up of 15 amino acids. Trimming took 5 bases from V and 2 from J; bases not matched to a gene: 5. For the CDR3, the DNA is TGCGCCAGCAGACTGAGCGGGGGGACCTACAATGAGCAGTTCTTC. Translated, it gives CASRLSGGTYNEQFF.

The chain is built from TRBV5-4 and TRBJ2-2; 12 positions agree with TRBD2. Germline CDR1 reads SGHNT; CDR2 reads YYREEE (reference sequence). This CDR3 is 16 amino acids long. V shed 0 bases, J shed 8 bases, and the junction held 5 bases outside the gene matches. Here the CDR3 reads CASSLGLAGARGELFF. Written as DNA, the CDR3 is TGTGCCAGCAGCTTGGGACTAGCGGGGGCCAGGGGGGAGCTGTTTTTT. Combining the CDR3 with reference TRBV5-4 and TRBJ2-2 gives the whole variable domain ETGVTQSPTHLIKTRGQQVTLRCSSQSGHNTVSWYQQALGQGPQFIFQYYREEENGRGNFPPRFSGLQFPNYSSELNVNALELDDSALYLCASSLGLAGARGELFFGEGSRLTVL.

The chain is built from TRBV5-6 and TRBJ2-5, with 8 positions matching TRBD2. The J call is doubtful: the DNA matches TRBJ2-7 better. CDR3 size: 16 residues. Germline V gives CDR1 SGHDT, CDR2 YYEEEE. CDR3 loop: CASSPQPGLVSHEQYF. The CDR3 DNA reads TGTGCCAGCAGCCCTCAACCGGGACTAGTTAGCCACGAGCAGTACTTC.

The rearrangement uses TRBV7-2 and TRBJ2-7, with no clear D. Germline CDR1 reads SGHTA; CDR2 reads FQGNSA. This CDR3 contains 13 residues. The V gene lost 2 bases and the J gene lost 2 bases, with 7 bases spanning the gap. The CDR3 nucleotides read TGTGCCAGCAGCTTATTGTCAACCTACGAGCAGTACTTC. Its translation is CASSLLSTYEQYF.

V and J are TRBV9 and TRBJ2-7; TRBD2 aligns across 9 bases. The J call is in doubt because the DNA end fits TRBJ2-1 better. The CDR3 is made up of 17 amino acids. The V gene's germline CDR1 is SGDLS and CDR2 YYNGEE. The CDR3 nucleotides read TGTGCCAGCAGCGCGACCCCCGCCGGGACTAGCTCGTACGAGCAGTTCTTC. Translation: CASSATPAGTSSYEQFF.

The chain couples TRBV6-1 to TRBJ2-1, with D possibly matching TRBD1 (5 bases). This CDR3 is 15 amino acids long. Germline CDR1 reads MNHNS; CDR2 reads SASEGT. V lost 6 bases and J 8 bases, leaving 20 bases between the germline ends. CDR3 sequence: CASRIDGAVYDEQFF. The CDR3 DNA reads TGTGCCAGCAGAATAGATGGGGCCGTTTATGATGAGCAGTTCTTC.

This chain uses TRBV30 with TRBJ1-3, with a possible D match to TRBD1 (6 bases). The CDR3 is made up of 15 amino acids. The V end was cut by 0 bases, the J end by 0 bases, with 9 bases between. Germline-derived CDR1 and CDR2 are GTSNPN and SVGIG (reference sequence). The CDR3 sequence: CAWSVGGFSGNTIYF. CDR3 nucleotides: TGTGCCTGGAGTGTAGGGGGTTTCTCTGGAAACACCATATATTTT. Full variable domain (outside the CDR3, taken from reference TRBV30 and TRBJ1-3): SQTIHQWPATLVQPVGSPLSLECTVEGTSNPNLYWYRQAAGRGLQLLFYSVGIGQISSEVPQNLSASRPQDRQFILSSKKLLLSDSGFYLCAWSVGGFSGNTIYFGEGSWLTVV.

The chain joins TRBV2 to TRBJ1-4; D is perhaps TRBD1 (6 bases). Germline CDR1 reads SNHLY; CDR2 reads FYNNEI. Trimming pared 6 bases from V and 3 bases from J, leaving 14 bases between. This CDR3 contains 15 residues. Here the CDR3 reads CASRNRQASNEKLFF. CDR3 DNA: TGTGCCAGCAGGAATAGACAGGCTTCTAATGAAAAACTGTTTTTT.